The source of this T cell receptor (beta chain) is a study of blood T cell repertoires in COVID-19. Study at large: Whether acute or convalescent, the COVID-19 samples came from the United States, Italy and Spain.

Germline assignment: CDR1 SEHNR and CDR2 FQNEAQ (reference sequence). The J segment lost 3 bases and the V segment lost 5 bases, leaving 9 bases of the junction unmatched. CDR3 length: 16 residues. This study enrolled people aged about 18 to 95 from about two dozen US geographic areas. Assignment of participants to cohorts was predicated upon participant-reported clinical history. Original analysis: By means of reference gene primer amplification, nucleated cell counts were estimated. TCRdb's table, derived via immunoSEQ multiplex PCR, lists solely in-frame clones and lacks some. The V and J calls and clone size were taken over from that table, and D and trimming were inferred from the DNA. The top ten clones hold 8% to 9% of a sample with hundreds of thousands of clones, over 80% of them seen once.

The origin of this receptor is a woman in her late teens or twenties who had recovered from COVID-19. Input material: PBMCs or T cells enriched from blood (not recorded which). The genes are TRBV7-9 and TRBJ2-1; TRBD2 aligns across 8 bases. CDR3 DNA: TGTGCCAGCAGCCCCTCGGGAACTAGCGGCTACAATGAGCAGTTCTTC. Amino acid sequence: CASSPSGTSGYNEQFF.